The clone carrying this TCR beta chain was seen repeatedly, ten times or more. Its antigen is unknown. These data are taken from a study of T cells in Graves' hyperthyroidism and ophthalmopathy. Germline assignment: CDR1 SGHRS and CDR2 YFSETQ. V shed 0 bases and J shed 4 bases, with 9 bases lying between them. The CDR3 runs 14 residues. Amplified regions were TCR beta CDR3 sequences from RNA transcripts. Initially, a first-round RT-PCR of the TCR CDR3 employed the HTBI primer set. TCRdb reprocessed the multiplex PCR reads via MiXCR and lists one record per CDR3 protein. The sample lists under 400,000 distinct CDR3 sequences; approximately 14% were seen once. Regarding the study as a whole: Model predictions of ophthalmopathy came a median approximately seven months before onset. Ophthalmopathy could be told apart from stable hyperthyroidism with a 13 V-J model.

Each diagnosis drew on symptoms, thyroxine, TRAb, thyroid ultrasound and orbital computed tomography findings. From 9 to 10 ml of fresh peripheral blood, PBMCs were isolated. Sequencing input: blood. This chain connects TRBV5-1 to TRBJ2-3, with a tentative D call TRBD2 (5 bases). The sequence came from a woman aged 55-69 years with Graves' hyperthyroidism. CDR3 loop: CASSLAVASDTQYF. The DNA for the CDR3 is TGCGCCAGCAGCTTGGCGGTAGCGTCAGATACGCAGTATTTT.